Presented here are 3 T cell receptor beta chains from one specimen sequenced in a study of shared clonotypes between healthy human individuals. The method was immunoSEQ multiplex PCR; TCRdb's version includes in-frame clones alone and lacks a portion of them. The sample lists millions of clones; 95% were seen once. The sequenced sample was naive CD4+ T cells sorted from blood. As for subset: CD45RA+ positively selected. The receptors derive from a man between 18 and 29 years old in good health.

The V and J genes are TRBV28 and TRBJ1-1; no firm D call. Germline assignment: CDR1 MDHEN and CDR2 SYDVKM. The CDR3 sequence is 15 residues long. Trimming took 3 bases from V and 0 from J, leaving 11 bases between them. The CDR3 nucleotides read TGTGCCAGCAGTTTCACGACGATTATGAACACTGAAGCTTTCTTT. Translation: CASSFTTIMNTEAFF.

The rearrangement uses TRBV2 and TRBJ2-5, with 15 bases lining up with TRBD2. From germline, CDR1 is SNHLY and CDR2 FYNNEI. V was clipped by 4 bases and J by 4 bases; unmatched bases: 7. The CDR3 totals 17 residues. CDR3 sequence reads: CASSVGLAGGLGETQYF. The CDR3 DNA reads as TGTGCCAGCAGTGTCGGACTAGCGGGGGGGCTAGGAGAGACCCAGTACTTC.

The chain recombines TRBV5-1 with TRBJ1-3; 8 bases are shared with TRBD1. CDR3 size: 16 residues. Looked up from germline, CDR1 is SGHRS and CDR2 is YFSETQ. V lost 0 bases to trimming and J lost 3 bases; unmatched junction nucleotides: 5. The CDR3 reads CASSLVGQGYGNTIYF. The DNA of the CDR3 is TGCGCCAGCAGCTTGGTAGGACAGGGTTATGGAAACACCATATATTTT.